This TCR beta chain was obtained from a study of OX40 agonist ivuxolimab in advanced cancers. Clones were sequenced by immunoSEQ multiplex PCR, and TCRdb holds only the in-frame ones, with some missing. The table lists around 110,000 clones, around 93% of them singletons, with approximately 1.1% in the top ten. Patients were ineligible given autoimmune disease history or systemic immunosuppression. V dropped 4 bases and J dropped 5 bases, with 15 bases sitting between them. Germline V CDR1 and CDR2: LNHDA, SQIVND (reference sequence). The CDR3 is 15 amino acids. Sequenced material: CD4+ or CD8+ T cells sorted from blood, taken in a trial of the OX40 agonist ivuxolimab. This TCR was recovered from an adult with an advanced solid tumor such as melanoma, head and neck, liver or kidney cancer. V usage is TRBV19 and J usage is TRBJ1-5; weak D call: TRBD1 (6 bases). The CDR3: CASSRQARGDQPQHF. CDR3 in DNA: TGTGCCAGTAGTAGACAGGCCAGGGGCGATCAGCCCCAGCATTTT.